The 9 T cell receptor beta chains in this list originate from one sample, sequenced in a study of beta chain features in type 1 diabetes. Study-level points and caveats: When Type 1 diabetes patients were examined, their TCRB CDR3s proved moderately but significantly shorter in all four CD4+ subsets.

The antigens for these receptors are not known. Since all of the isolated RNA was reverse transcribed, expressed TCRB transcripts were what got sequenced. Method: immunoSEQ multiplex PCR; TCRdb's copy keeps in-frame clones and lacks some. Of some 350,000 clones listed, approximately 12% were seen once; the top ten hold about 0.016%. The source material was naive CD4+ T cells from blood. Source of these receptors: a woman aged 18-29 years with type 1 diabetes.

This clone showed up just a few times. The chain recombines TRBV6-1 with TRBJ2-2; 7 bases map to TRBD1. The CDR3 consists of 14 residues. Germline V gives CDR1 MNHNS, CDR2 SASEGT. V trimming: 6 bases; J trimming: 4 bases; junction bases outside the gene matches: 5. The CDR3 protein is CASRWDSPTGELFF. In DNA form, the CDR3 reads TGTGCCAGCAGATGGGACAGTCCCACCGGGGAGCTGTTTTTT.

This clone came up a few times. J is TRBJ1-2 and V is TRBV15; 7 bases line up with TRBD1. Germline trimming cut 1 base from V and 8 bases from J; bases unmatched to any gene: 10. The CDR3 is 15 amino acids. Germline V CDR1 and CDR2: LNHNV, YYDKDF (reference sequence). CDR3 region: CATSRAGTEGQGYTF. CDR3 coding DNA: TGTGCCACCAGCAGAGCCGGGACAGAAGGTCAGGGCTACACCTTC.

This clone turned up a few times. The rearrangement uses TRBV6-1 and TRBJ2-7; D is possibly TRBD2 (6 bases). This CDR3 is 13 amino acids long. Germline V gene data show CDR1 as MNHNS and CDR2 as SASEGT. The V and J ends lost 10 bases and 4 bases respectively, with 17 bases between them. This chain's CDR3 is CAIRGASEYEQYF. CDR3 DNA: TGTGCCATCCGAGGGGCTAGCGAGTACGAGCAGTACTTC.

This clone was detected only a few times. The chain recombines TRBV7-2 with TRBJ2-1, with D hard to call. V was pared by 7 bases and J by 5 bases, with 12 bases between. The CDR3 contains 13 residues. Germline CDR1 SGHTA, CDR2 FQGNSA. CDR3 nucleotide sequence: TGTGCCAGCACCTACTTCGCCCACAATGAGCAGTTCTTC. It yields the protein CASTYFAHNEQFF.

This clone came up a few times. The V and J genes are TRBV9 and TRBJ2-1, with TRBD2 matching over 11 bases. The CDR3 is 16 amino acids. V was pared by 3 bases and J by 7 bases, with 9 bases of the junction left unmatched. CDR1 and CDR2 (germline): SGDLS, YYNGEE. The CDR3 loop is CASSALAGGERNEQFF. As DNA, the CDR3 is TGTGCCAGCAGCGCCTTAGCGGGAGGGGAGAGGAATGAGCAGTTCTTC.

A few counts support this clone. The rearrangement links TRBV29-1 to TRBJ2-3; 7 bases agree with TRBD2. Trimming removed 4 bases from V and 2 bases from J; junction bases left unmatched: 3. The CDR3 covers 13 residues. The V gene's germline CDR1 is SQVTM and CDR2 ANQGSEA. CDR3 residues: CSVGGLNTDTQYF. The CDR3 nucleotides read TGCAGCGTTGGGGGACTAAACACAGATACGCAGTATTTT.

This rearrangement joins TRBV19 to TRBJ2-1; TRBD2 is a possible D gene (5 bases). The ends were cut back, 5 bases at V and 1 base at J, with 12 bases in the middle. This CDR3 region has 15 residues. Germline V gives CDR1 LNHDA, CDR2 SQIVND (reference sequence). CDR3 in DNA: TGTGCCAGTAGTTTGAGCGGAGCATCCTACAATGAGCAGTTCTTC. As protein: CASSLSGASYNEQFF.

The J gene is TRBJ1-1, the V gene TRBV4-1; 12 bases agree with TRBD1. Germline V gene sequence: CDR1 MGHRA, CDR2 YSYEKL. Trimming cost V 4 bases and J 5 bases; bases outside gene matches: 17. The CDR3 loop spans 19 amino acids. DNA for the CDR3: TGCGCCAGCAGCCGGCTCGTACCGGGACAGGGGGCTTCTCGGACTGAAGCTTTCTTT. Its translation is CASSRLVPGQGASRTEAFF.

This clone was seen many times. This chain connects TRBV7-2 to TRBJ2-3; the D gene is possibly TRBD1 (5 bases). The CDR3 runs to 14 residues. V dropped 5 bases and J dropped 9 bases, with 18 bases sitting between them. Germline values: CDR1 SGHTA, CDR2 FQGNSA. The CDR3 sequence is CASSPGPSQATQYF. DNA for the CDR3: TGTGCCAGCAGCCCAGGGCCTAGTCAGGCCACGCAGTATTTT.